This T cell receptor beta chain was recorded in a study of blood T cell repertoires in COVID-19. Study summary: Both acute and convalescent COVID-19 samples were obtained from the United States, Italy and Spain. Sample material is recorded as cDNA or gDNA derived from T cells, B-cell-depleted T cells, or PBMCs.

This CDR3 contains 16 residues. In germline, CDR1 is SGDLS, CDR2 YYNGEE. Trimming removed 4 bases from V and 10 bases from J; junction bases left unmatched: 15. As handled by the study authors: Estimates of nucleated cell counts were drawn from the amplification of reference gene primers. The protocol was immunoSEQ multiplex PCR, while the TCRdb copy is restricted to in-frame clones and leaves out a portion. The V and J calls and the clone size are those of that table, but D and trimming were determined from the DNA. This sample yields about 100,000 clones, of which roughly 90% are seen a single time; about 2.2% belongs to the top ten.

The sequence derives from a man aged 45-60 years with active COVID-19. The sequenced sample consisted of peripheral blood. This sequence joins TRBV9 and TRBJ2-1; 9 bases fit TRBD2. CDR3 nucleotides: TGTGCCAGCAGCCCTCGAAGGGTAGCGGGAGAGGAGGAGCAGTTCTTC. Residues: CASSPRRVAGEEEQFF.